A single sample gave rise to the 31 T cell receptor beta chains below, sequenced in a study of blood T cells in healthy people across ages. Alongside a J-beta primer mix, a sample-barcoded 5' primer served in a second PCR lasting about 7 to 11 cycles. MiXCR, run by TCRdb on the 5' RACE reads, gives a single entry per CDR3 protein. In the table there are about 1,500,000 distinct CDR3 sequences, about 30% of which are singletons. Sequenced: blood. These receptors originate from a woman younger than 45 in good health.

The V call is TRBV11-2, the J call TRBJ2-1; D might be TRBD1 or TRBD2, each matching 6 bases. Germline V gene lookup returns CDR1 SGHAT and CDR2 FQNNGV. The CDR3 extends over 15 amino acids. The ends were cut back, 1 base at V and 9 bases at J, with 16 bases in the middle. The CDR3 here is CASSLVSSGAGEQFF. The CDR3 coding sequence is TGTGCCAGCAGCTTAGTCTCCTCGGGGGCTGGTGAGCAGTTCTTC.

The J gene is TRBJ2-5, the V gene TRBV4-2, with TRBD2 identical over 11 bases. Germline V CDR1 and CDR2: LGHNA, YNFKEQ. The ends lost 0 bases at V and 6 bases at J; junction bases unmatched: 12. CDR3 length: 18 amino acids. CDR3 amino acids: CASSQDGMDSGGAKTQYF. The CDR3 DNA sequence: TGTGCCAGCAGCCAAGATGGGATGGATAGCGGGGGGGCGAAGACCCAGTACTTC.

The gene calls are TRBV4-3 and TRBJ2-1; 8 nucleotides align to TRBD2. V trimming: 0 bases; J trimming: 9 bases; junction bases outside the gene matches: 7. This CDR3 is 15 amino acids long. Germline CDR1 is LGHNA and CDR2 is YSLEER. The CDR3 sequence is CASSQEGPREGEQFF. Written as DNA, the CDR3 is TGCGCCAGCAGCCAAGAAGGGCCCCGGGAGGGTGAGCAGTTCTTC.

This clonotype appeared a few times. The chain couples TRBV24-1 to TRBJ2-1; the D gene is possibly TRBD1 (5 bases). The V end lost 1 base, the J end lost 5 bases, and 8 bases lay between the germline ends. Germline lookup yields CDR1 KGHDR and CDR2 SFDVKD. The CDR3 has 14 amino acids. CDR3 nucleotide sequence: TGTGCCACCAGTGATTTAGGGGCCCACAATGAGCAGTTCTTC. As protein: CATSDLGAHNEQFF.

The rearrangement links TRBV27 to TRBJ1-4, with 7 bases aligning to TRBD1. V gave up 4 bases and J gave up 4 bases; unmatched junction bases: 6. This CDR3 is built from 15 residues. Germline-derived CDR1 and CDR2 are MNHEY and SMNVEV (reference sequence). CDR3 in amino acids: CASSSGGRHNEKLFF. CDR3 DNA: TGTGCCAGCAGTTCAGGGGGGAGGCATAATGAAAAACTGTTTTTT.

The chain carries TRBV29-1 and TRBJ2-2; D is uncertain. Germline V gene data show CDR1 as SQVTM and CDR2 as ANQGSEA. The ends were cut back, 5 bases at V and 2 bases at J, with 12 bases in the middle. This CDR3 contains 14 residues. The CDR3 is CSVSAVQNTGELFF. In nucleotides, the CDR3 is TGCAGCGTTTCGGCGGTGCAAAACACCGGGGAGCTGTTTTTT.

This clonotype was detected ten times or more. This chain uses TRBV3-1 with TRBJ2-7, with TRBD2 matching over 9 bases. J was trimmed by 5 bases and V by 3 bases; bases with no gene match: 8. Germline V lookup: CDR1 LGHDT, CDR2 YNNKEL (reference sequence). The CDR3 has 15 residues. This CDR3 is CASSQRLAGVDEQYF. In DNA form, the CDR3 reads TGTGCCAGCAGCCAGCGTTTAGCGGGGGTTGACGAGCAGTACTTC.

The table lists this clonotype with many counts. The V gene is TRBV10-3, the J gene TRBJ1-4; 7 nucleotides line up with TRBD1. This CDR3 has 16 residues. V shed 3 bases and J 6 bases; nucleotides not matched to a gene: 10. CDR1 and CDR2 from the germline V gene are ENHRY and SYGVKD. The chain's CDR3 is CAISDPTRQGDEKLFF. As DNA, the CDR3 is TGTGCCATCAGTGACCCAACCCGACAGGGTGATGAAAAACTGTTTTTT.

This chain connects TRBV5-1 to TRBJ2-3; 12 bases map to TRBD2. Germline CDR1 and CDR2: SGHRS and YFSETQ. Losses at the gene ends were 5 bases for V and 2 bases for J; bases not matched to a gene: 6. This CDR3 region has 16 residues. The CDR3, as DNA: TGCGCCAGCAGGGAAGCTAGCGGGGGGGCCACAGATACGCAGTATTTT. This gives the protein CASREASGGATDTQYF.

V usage is TRBV7-2 and J usage is TRBJ2-1; D remains ambiguous. Germline lookup yields CDR1 SGHTA and CDR2 FQGNSA. The CDR3 covers 16 residues. V gave up 1 base and J gave up 2 bases, with 12 bases separating them. The CDR3: CASSLVGDPPYNEQFF. As DNA, the CDR3 is TGTGCCAGCAGCTTAGTGGGCGACCCGCCCTACAATGAGCAGTTCTTC.

This clonotype has more than one count but fewer than ten. This chain joins TRBV5-1 and TRBJ2-1; D remains ambiguous. CDR3 length: 14 residues. V gave up 1 base and J gave up 7 bases, with 12 bases separating them. Germline loops: CDR1 SGHRS, CDR2 YFSETQ. CDR3 DNA: TGCGCCAGCAGCTTGAGAATTGACGCAAATGAGCAGTTCTTC. Translating gives CASSLRIDANEQFF.

In the case of this clonotype: The germline gene is not matched at one end of the junction; a read error may be the cause. The rearrangement uses TRBV15 and TRBJ2-5; 9 bases agree with TRBD1. The J call is doubtful: the DNA matches TRBJ2-7 better. The CDR3 sequence is 13 residues long. Germline assignment: CDR1 LNHNV and CDR2 YYDKDF (reference sequence). The CDR3 DNA reads as TGCGCCACCAGTATCACAGGGGGCGACGAGCAGTACTTC. Amino acid sequence: CATSITGGDEQYF.

V gene TRBV7-2 combines with J gene TRBJ1-2; D may be TRBD1 (5 bases). Between the trimmed V and J ends, which lost 3 bases and 4 bases, there was a span of 18 bases. CDR1 is SGHTA and CDR2 is FQGNSA in the germline V gene. The length of the CDR3 is 16 residues. DNA for the CDR3: TGTGCCAGCAGCTTCCACGCCGGGACGGCGGCCTATGGCTACACCTTC. It codes for CASSFHAGTAAYGYTF.

This clonotype appeared a few times. The CDR3 nucleotides are TGTGCCAGCAGCCCCGACAGCCGAGATACGCAGTATTTT. It specifies CASSPDSRDTQYF. The rearrangement uses TRBV3-1 and TRBJ2-3; possibly TRBD1 for D (5 bases). Deletions cut 4 bases from V and 5 bases from J, with 10 bases between. The CDR3 has 13 amino acids. Germline assignment: CDR1 LGHDT and CDR2 YNNKEL (reference sequence).

The chain is built from TRBV20-1 and TRBJ1-1, with D hard to call. The CDR3 runs to 14 residues. Trimming stripped 1 base from V and 1 base from J, with 10 bases between. The germline V gene encodes CDR1 DFQATT and CDR2 SNEGSKA (reference sequence). The CDR3 here is CSARAPWGNTEAFF. As DNA, the CDR3 is TGCAGTGCTAGAGCTCCCTGGGGGAACACTGAAGCTTTCTTT.

With respect to this clonotype: At one boundary the junction diverges from the germline segment, which might be a read error. The gene calls are TRBV11-2 and TRBJ1-4, with 10 bases identical to TRBD1. The CDR3 loop spans 15 amino acids. The germline V gene encodes CDR1 SGHAT and CDR2 FQNNGV. The CDR3 spells CASSSPGQGNEKRFF. CDR3 sequence (DNA): TGTGCCAGCAGCAGTCCGGGACAGGGGAATGAAAAACGGTTTTTT.

This clonotype came up many times. V and J are TRBV14 and TRBJ2-1, with D possibly matching TRBD2 (5 bases). Trimming stripped 4 bases from V and 2 bases from J, with 24 bases between. Germline assignment: CDR1 SGHDN and CDR2 FVKESK. The CDR3 covers 19 residues. CDR3 bases: TGTGCCAGCAGCCCGACAAGACCTGGAGGCCGCGAAGCCTACAATGAGCAGTTCTTC. Its translation: CASSPTRPGGREAYNEQFF.

V usage is TRBV27 and J usage is TRBJ2-7; maybe TRBD2 (6 bases). V lost 6 bases and J 0 bases, leaving 15 bases between the germline ends. From germline, CDR1 is MNHEY and CDR2 SMNVEV (reference sequence). The CDR3 covers 15 residues. The CDR3 DNA sequence: TGTGCCAGCAGAAACGCCGGGGGTAACTCCTACGAGCAGTACTTC. It is translated as CASRNAGGNSYEQYF.

This clonotype was counted at least ten times. The chain couples TRBV18 to TRBJ2-3; no clear D gene. The germline CDR1 and CDR2 sequences are KGHSH and LQKENI. This CDR3 is built from 12 residues. V lost 2 bases and J 3 bases, leaving 3 bases between the germline ends. The DNA for the CDR3 is TGTGCCAGCTCACCAATGACAGATACGCAGTATTTT. Its protein is CASSPMTDTQYF.

For this clonotype: The junction and the germline gene differ at one end; a read error may be behind it. The chain couples TRBV9 to TRBJ2-2, with TRBD2 as a possible D gene (5 bases). Germline CDR1 reads SGDLS; CDR2 reads YYNGEE. This CDR3 has 13 residues. The CDR3 spells CASSVLGTGELLF. The CDR3 DNA reads TGTGCCAGCAGCGTATTAGGTACCGGGGAGCTGCTTTTT.

With respect to this clonotype: The junction does not match germline at one end; this may be a read error. The chain recombines TRBV10-3 with TRBJ2-7; tentatively, D is TRBD1 (6 bases). Germline loops: CDR1 ENHRY, CDR2 SYGVKD. CDR3 length: 17 residues. For the CDR3, the DNA is TGTGCCGTCAGTGAGTCGACTGTGGGGGCTCTCTCCTACGAGCAGTACTTC. Translation gives CAVSESTVGALSYEQYF.

This clonotype was picked up many times. The chain links TRBV7-6 to TRBJ2-7; 7 nucleotides align to TRBD2. Germline CDR1 and CDR2: SGHVS and FNYEAQ. V trimming: 1 base; J trimming: 5 bases; junction bases outside the gene matches: 17. This CDR3 has 18 residues. The CDR3 protein is CASSLGLGASGGEDEQYF. CDR3 in DNA: TGTGCCAGCAGCTTAGGCCTTGGGGCTAGCGGAGGAGAGGACGAGCAGTACTTC.

The sample holds a few counts of this clonotype. The V call is TRBV6-2 or TRBV6-3, the J call TRBJ1-2; D remains unclear. The CDR3 loop spans 14 amino acids. The germline CDR1 and CDR2 sequences are MNHEY and SVGEGT. V shed 5 bases and J shed 8 bases, with 18 bases lying between them. CDR3 nucleotides: TGTGCCAGCAGTCCCGTAGACCTCTCGAAGGGCTACACCTTC. Protein: CASSPVDLSKGYTF.

The chain joins TRBV4-3 to TRBJ2-5; the D is unclear. Germline V gives CDR1 LGHNA, CDR2 YSLEER. The V and J ends lost 2 bases and 2 bases respectively, with 9 bases between them. CDR3 size: 14 residues. Here the CDR3 DNA reads TGCGCCAGCAGCCAATTCCTTGATCAAGAGACCCAGTACTTC. It is translated as CASSQFLDQETQYF.

This clonotype has only a few counts. The chain combines TRBV7-2 with TRBJ2-1; D call uncertain. Germline V gives CDR1 SGHTA, CDR2 FQGNSA. V shed 2 bases and J shed 5 bases, with 13 bases lying between them. The CDR3 length is 15 residues. CDR3: CASSLFGADHNEQFF. The CDR3 DNA reads TGTGCCAGCAGCTTATTCGGCGCAGACCACAATGAGCAGTTCTTC.

A few counts support this clonotype. This chain uses TRBV7-9 with TRBJ1-2; D perhaps matches TRBD1 (5 bases). CDR1 is SEHNR and CDR2 is FQNEAQ in the germline V gene (reference sequence). This CDR3 comprises 14 residues. Trimming cost V 2 bases and J 4 bases, with 11 bases left between them. The chain's CDR3 is CASSLRGTTYGYTF. Written as DNA, the CDR3 is TGTGCCAGCAGCTTACGAGGGACTACCTATGGCTACACCTTC.

Points on this clonotype: One end of the junction is discordant with germline, which a read error may explain. V gene TRBV6-2 or TRBV6-3 combines with J gene TRBJ1-5; D remains unclear. Germline CDR1 and CDR2: MNHEY and SVGEGT. The CDR3 loop spans 15 amino acids. The CDR3 nucleotides are TGTGCCAGCAGTCAGGACGGGAGAAGCAATCAGCTCCAGCATTTT. This encodes CASSQDGRSNQLQHF.

This chain joins TRBV4-3 and TRBJ2-3; no clear D gene. CDR1 LGHNA and CDR2 YSLEER come from the germline V gene. The CDR3 has 15 amino acids. The V and J ends lost 0 bases and 2 bases respectively, with 9 bases between them. Here the CDR3 reads CASSQEVGPTDTQYF. CDR3 coding DNA: TGCGCCAGCAGCCAAGAAGTTGGGCCCACAGATACGCAGTATTTT.

This clonotype was seen at least ten times. CDR3 in amino acids: CASSLRSGSGANVLTF. The CDR3 bases are TGTGCCAGCAGCCTAAGATCGGGCTCTGGGGCCAACGTCCTGACTTTC. The chain carries TRBV7-3 and TRBJ2-6; D is undetermined. Germline V gives CDR1 SGHTA, CDR2 FQGTGA. CDR3 length: 16 residues. Trimming shortened V by 5 bases and J by 0 bases, and 11 bases separated the two germline ends.

V is TRBV3-1 and J is TRBJ2-1; tentatively, D is TRBD2 (5 bases). The CDR3 loop spans 15 amino acids. Germline CDR1 LGHDT, CDR2 YNNKEL (reference sequence). Trimming took 4 bases from V and 0 from J, leaving 10 bases between them. The CDR3 nucleotides are TGTGCCAGCAGCCCAGACTACAGCTCCTACAATGAGCAGTTCTTC. Its protein product is CASSPDYSSYNEQFF.

The chain recombines TRBV20-1 with TRBJ2-5; 9 nucleotides agree with TRBD2. V was clipped by 1 base and J by 1 base; unmatched bases: 10. Germline CDR1 and CDR2: DFQATT and SNEGSKA (reference sequence). This CDR3 is built from 17 residues. The CDR3 sequence is CSARGLAGLLPQETQYF. In DNA, the CDR3 is TGCAGTGCTAGAGGGCTAGCGGGATTGCTGCCCCAAGAGACCCAGTACTTC.